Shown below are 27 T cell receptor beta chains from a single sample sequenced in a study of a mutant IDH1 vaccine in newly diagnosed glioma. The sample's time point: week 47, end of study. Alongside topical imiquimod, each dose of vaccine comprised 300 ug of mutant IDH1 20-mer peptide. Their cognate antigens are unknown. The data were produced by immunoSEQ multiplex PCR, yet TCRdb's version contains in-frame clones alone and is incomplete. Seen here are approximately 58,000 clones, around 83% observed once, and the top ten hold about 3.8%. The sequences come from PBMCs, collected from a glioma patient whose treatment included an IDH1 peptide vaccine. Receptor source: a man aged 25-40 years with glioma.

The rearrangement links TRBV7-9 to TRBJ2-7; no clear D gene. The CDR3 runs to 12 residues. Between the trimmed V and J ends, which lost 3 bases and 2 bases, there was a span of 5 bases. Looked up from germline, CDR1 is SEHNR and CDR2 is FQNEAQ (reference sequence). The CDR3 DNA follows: TGTGCCAGCAGCTTGATAGCCTACGAGCAGTACTTC. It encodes CASSLIAYEQYF.

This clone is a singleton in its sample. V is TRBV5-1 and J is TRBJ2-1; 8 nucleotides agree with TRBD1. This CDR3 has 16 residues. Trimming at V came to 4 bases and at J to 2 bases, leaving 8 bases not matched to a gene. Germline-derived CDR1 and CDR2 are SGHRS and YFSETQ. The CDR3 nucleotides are TGCGCCAGCAGCGGAGACTCAGGGGGCGCCTACAATGAGCAGTTCTTC. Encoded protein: CASSGDSGGAYNEQFF.

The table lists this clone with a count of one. CDR3 protein: CASSTADRYFYEQYF. As DNA, the CDR3 is TGTGCCAGCAGTACGGCCGACAGGTACTTCTACGAGCAGTACTTC. This chain joins TRBV27 and TRBJ2-7; D perhaps matches TRBD1 (6 bases). Germline V gene lookup returns CDR1 MNHEY and CDR2 SMNVEV (reference sequence). CDR3 length equals 15 residues. V lost 5 bases, J lost 3 bases, and 17 bases lay in between.

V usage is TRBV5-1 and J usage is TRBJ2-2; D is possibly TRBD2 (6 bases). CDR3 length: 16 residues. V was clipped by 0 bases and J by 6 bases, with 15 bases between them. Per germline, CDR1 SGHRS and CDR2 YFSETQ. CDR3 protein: CASSLVGPGRPGELFF. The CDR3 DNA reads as TGCGCCAGCAGCTTGGTGGGGCCGGGGAGGCCCGGGGAGCTGTTTTTT.

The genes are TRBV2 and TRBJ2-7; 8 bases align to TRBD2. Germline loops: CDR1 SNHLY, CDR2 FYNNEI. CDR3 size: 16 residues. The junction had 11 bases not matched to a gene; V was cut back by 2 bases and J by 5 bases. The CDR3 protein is CASSERFAGGLDEQYF. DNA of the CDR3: TGTGCCAGCAGTGAAAGATTTGCGGGGGGCCTTGACGAGCAGTACTTC.

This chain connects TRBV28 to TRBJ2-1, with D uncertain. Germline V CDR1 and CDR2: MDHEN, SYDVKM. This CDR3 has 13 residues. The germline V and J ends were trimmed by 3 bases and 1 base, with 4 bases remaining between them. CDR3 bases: TGTGCCAGCAGTTTCCAATCCTACAATGAGCAGTTCTTC. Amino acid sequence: CASSFQSYNEQFF.

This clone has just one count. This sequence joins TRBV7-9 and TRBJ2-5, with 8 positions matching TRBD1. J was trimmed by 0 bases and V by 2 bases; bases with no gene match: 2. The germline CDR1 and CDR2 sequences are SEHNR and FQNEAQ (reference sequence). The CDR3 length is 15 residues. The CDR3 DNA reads TGTGCCAGCAGCTTAAGGGACAGGTACCAAGAGACCCAGTACTTC. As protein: CASSLRDRYQETQYF.

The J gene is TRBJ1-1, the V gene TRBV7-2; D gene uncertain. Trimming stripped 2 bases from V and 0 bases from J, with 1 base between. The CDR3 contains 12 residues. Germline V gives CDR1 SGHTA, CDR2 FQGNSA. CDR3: CASSLMNTEAFF. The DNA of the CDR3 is TGTGCCAGCAGCTTAATGAACACTGAAGCTTTCTTT.

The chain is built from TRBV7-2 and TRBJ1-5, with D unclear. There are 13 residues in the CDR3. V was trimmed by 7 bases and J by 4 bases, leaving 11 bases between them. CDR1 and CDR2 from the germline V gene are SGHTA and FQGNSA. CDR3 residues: CASTPALNQPQHF. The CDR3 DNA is TGTGCCAGCACCCCGGCCCTTAATCAGCCCCAGCATTTT.

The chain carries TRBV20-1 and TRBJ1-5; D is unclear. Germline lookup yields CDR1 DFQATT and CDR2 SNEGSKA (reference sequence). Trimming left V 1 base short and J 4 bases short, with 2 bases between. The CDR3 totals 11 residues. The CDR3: CSARGNQPQHF. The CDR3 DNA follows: TGCAGTGCTAGAGGGAATCAGCCCCAGCATTTT.

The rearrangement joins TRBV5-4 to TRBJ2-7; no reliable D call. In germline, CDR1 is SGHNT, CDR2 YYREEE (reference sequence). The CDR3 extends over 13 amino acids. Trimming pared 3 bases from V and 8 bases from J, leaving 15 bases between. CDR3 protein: CASSSDELLKQYF. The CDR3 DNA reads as TGTGCCAGCAGCTCCGACGAGTTGTTGAAGCAGTACTTC.

CDR3 sequence: CASTGNSLGMPEAFF. The CDR3, as DNA: TGTGCCAGCACAGGAAACTCCCTGGGGATGCCTGAAGCTTTCTTT. V and J are TRBV2 and TRBJ1-1; D gene uncertain. Germline-derived CDR1 and CDR2 are SNHLY and FYNNEI. The V and J ends lost 7 bases and 6 bases respectively, with 21 bases between them. The CDR3 extends over 15 amino acids.

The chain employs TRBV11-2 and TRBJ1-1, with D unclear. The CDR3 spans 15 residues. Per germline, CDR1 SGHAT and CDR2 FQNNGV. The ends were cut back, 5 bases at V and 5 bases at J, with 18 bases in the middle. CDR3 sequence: CASSLALGGETEAFF. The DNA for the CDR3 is TGTGCCAGCAGCCTCGCTTTGGGCGGCGAGACTGAAGCTTTCTTT.

The CDR3 here is CASSQGTGVYQPQHF. Here the CDR3 DNA reads TGCGCCAGCAGCCAGGGGACAGGGGTTTATCAGCCCCAGCATTTT. J is TRBJ1-5 and V is TRBV4-1; TRBD1 matches at 10 bases. With V trimmed by 3 bases and J by 5 bases, 4 bases remained unmatched. Germline V gene sequence: CDR1 MGHRA, CDR2 YSYEKL. The CDR3 extends over 15 amino acids.

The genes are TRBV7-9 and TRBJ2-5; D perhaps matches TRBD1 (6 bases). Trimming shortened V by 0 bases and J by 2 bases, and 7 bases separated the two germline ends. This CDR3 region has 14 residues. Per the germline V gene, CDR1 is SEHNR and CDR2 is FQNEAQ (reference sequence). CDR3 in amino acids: CASSLAGAQETQYF. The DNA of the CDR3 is TGTGCCAGCAGCTTAGCGGGGGCACAAGAGACCCAGTACTTC.

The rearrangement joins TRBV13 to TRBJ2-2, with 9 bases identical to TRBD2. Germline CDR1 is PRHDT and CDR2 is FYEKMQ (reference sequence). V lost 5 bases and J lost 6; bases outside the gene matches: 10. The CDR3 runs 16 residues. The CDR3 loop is CASSGSSGGRPGELFF. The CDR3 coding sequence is TGTGCCAGCAGCGGCAGCAGCGGGGGGAGGCCCGGGGAGCTGTTTTTT.

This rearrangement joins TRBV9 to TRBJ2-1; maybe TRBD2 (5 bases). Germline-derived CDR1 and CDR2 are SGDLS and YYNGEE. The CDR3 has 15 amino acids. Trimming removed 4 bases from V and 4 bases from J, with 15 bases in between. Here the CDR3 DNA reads TGTGCCAGCAGCCCTAGTATGGAGCGGTACAATGAGCAGTTCTTC. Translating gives CASSPSMERYNEQFF.

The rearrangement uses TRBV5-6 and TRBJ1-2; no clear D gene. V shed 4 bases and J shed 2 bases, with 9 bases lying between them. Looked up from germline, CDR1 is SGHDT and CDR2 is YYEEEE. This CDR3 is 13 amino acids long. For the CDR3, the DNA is TGTGCCAGCAGCCCCGGGTTAAACTATGGCTACACCTTC. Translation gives CASSPGLNYGYTF.

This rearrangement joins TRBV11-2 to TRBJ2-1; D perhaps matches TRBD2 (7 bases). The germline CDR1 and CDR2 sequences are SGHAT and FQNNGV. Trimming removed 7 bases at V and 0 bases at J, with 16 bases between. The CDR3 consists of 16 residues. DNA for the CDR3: TGTGCCAGCATCACAAGGGGGGGGAGCTCCTACAATGAGCAGTTCTTC. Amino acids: CASITRGGSSYNEQFF.

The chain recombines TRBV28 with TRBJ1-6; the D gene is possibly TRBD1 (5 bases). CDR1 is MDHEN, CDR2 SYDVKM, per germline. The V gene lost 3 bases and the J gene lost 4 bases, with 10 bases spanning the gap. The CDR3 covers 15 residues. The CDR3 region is CASSFTGRYNSPLHF. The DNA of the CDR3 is TGTGCCAGCAGTTTTACAGGACGTTATAATTCACCCCTCCACTTT.

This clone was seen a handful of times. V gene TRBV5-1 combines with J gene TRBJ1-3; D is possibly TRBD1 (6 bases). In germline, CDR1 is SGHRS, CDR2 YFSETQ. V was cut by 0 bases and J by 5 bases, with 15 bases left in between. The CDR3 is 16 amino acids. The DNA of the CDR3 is TGCGCCAGCAGCTTGGGACAGCAGGGGCTCCGAAACACCATATATTTT. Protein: CASSLGQQGLRNTIYF.

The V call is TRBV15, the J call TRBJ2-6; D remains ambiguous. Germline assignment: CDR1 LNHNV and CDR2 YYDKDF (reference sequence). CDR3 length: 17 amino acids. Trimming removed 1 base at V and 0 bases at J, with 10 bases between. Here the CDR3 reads CATSRGQLYSGANVLTF. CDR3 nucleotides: TGTGCCACCAGCAGAGGTCAGCTATACTCTGGGGCCAACGTCCTGACTTTC.

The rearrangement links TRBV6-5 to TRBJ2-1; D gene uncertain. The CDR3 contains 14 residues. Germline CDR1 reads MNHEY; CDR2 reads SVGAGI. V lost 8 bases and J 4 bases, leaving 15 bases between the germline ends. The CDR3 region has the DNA TGTGCCAGCGGTAACTTTCAAACATACAATGAGCAGTTCTTC. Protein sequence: CASGNFQTYNEQFF.

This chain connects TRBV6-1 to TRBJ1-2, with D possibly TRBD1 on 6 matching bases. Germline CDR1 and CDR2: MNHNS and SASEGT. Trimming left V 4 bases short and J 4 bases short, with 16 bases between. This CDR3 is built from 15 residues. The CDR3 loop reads CASSALKGGGYGYTF. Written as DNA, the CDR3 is TGTGCCAGCAGTGCCCTTAAAGGGGGAGGCTATGGCTACACCTTC.

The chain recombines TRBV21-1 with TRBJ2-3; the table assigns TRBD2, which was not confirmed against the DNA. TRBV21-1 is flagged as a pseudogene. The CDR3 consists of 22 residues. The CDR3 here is CASGTSGGALGVKGQSLDTQYF. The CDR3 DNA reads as TGTGCCAGCGGGACTAGCGGGGGGGCATTAGGCGTTAAGGGTCAATCACTCGATACGCAGTATTTT.

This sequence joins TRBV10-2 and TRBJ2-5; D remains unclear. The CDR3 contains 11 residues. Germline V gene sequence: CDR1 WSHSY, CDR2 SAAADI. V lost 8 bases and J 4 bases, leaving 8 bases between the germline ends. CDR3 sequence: CASRARETQYF. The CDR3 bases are TGCGCCAGCCGGGCGAGAGAGACCCAGTACTTC.

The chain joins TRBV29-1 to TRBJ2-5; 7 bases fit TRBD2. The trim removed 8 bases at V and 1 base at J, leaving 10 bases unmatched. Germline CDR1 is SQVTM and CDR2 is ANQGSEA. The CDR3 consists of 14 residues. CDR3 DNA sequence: TGCAGCTCGATCGGGGGGAAAGCCCAAGAGACCCAGTACTTC. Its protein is CSSIGGKAQETQYF. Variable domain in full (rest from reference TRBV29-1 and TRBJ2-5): SAVISQKPSRDICQRGTSLTIQCQVDSQVTMMFWYRQQPGQSLTLIATANQGSEATYESGFVIDKFPISRPNLTFSTLTVSNMSPEDSSIYLCSSIGGKAQETQYFGPGTRLLVL.